This T cell receptor (beta chain) was documented in a study of Ad26.COV2.S vaccination and SARS-CoV-2 variants. This clone occurred a few times. Its target is unknown. Study-wide results and caveats: Measurements of TCR breadth and depth may have given underestimates of the total T cell responses. It was found that vaccine and placebo recipients had similar non-spike TCR breadth.

Treatment indicated: over 15 received Ad26.COV2.S at low or high dose, single or two shots; roughly 5 received placebo; per-sample allocation not given. The investigators took samples on day 63 after the first vaccine or placebo injection. At a Boston site, the person donating was an adult of 18-55 years. The method was immunoSEQ multiplex PCR; TCRdb's version includes in-frame clones alone and lacks a portion of them. Of about 460,000 clones listed, roughly nine tenths are singletons. Sequenced material: peripheral blood, taken in a trial of Ad26.COV2.S vaccine versus placebo. The clonotype was recovered from a person between 18 and 65 years old who received the Ad26.COV2.S COVID-19 vaccine or a placebo.

CDR3 nucleotides: TGTGCCAGCAGCCAAGACAGGGTCTACGAGCAGTACTTC. This gives the protein CASSQDRVYEQYF. This chain uses TRBV7-9 with TRBJ2-7, with TRBD1 identical over 7 bases. CDR1 and CDR2 (germline): SEHNR, FQNEAQ (reference sequence). There are 13 residues in the CDR3. V lost 5 bases, J lost 3 bases, and 4 bases stayed unmatched. Full variable domain (rest looked up from reference TRBV7-9 and TRBJ2-7): DTGVSQNPRHKITKRGQNVTFRCDPISEHNRLYWYRQTLGQGPEFLTYFQNEAQLEKSRLLSDRFSAERPKGSFSTLEIQRTEQGDSAMYLCASSQDRVYEQYFGPGTRLTVT.